This T cell receptor (beta chain) was identified during a study of OX40 agonist ivuxolimab in advanced cancers. Across the whole study: The study gave patients intravenous ivuxolimab at 0.01 to 10 mg/kg every 2 weeks.

Exclusion applied to patients with autoimmune disease history or systemic immunosuppression. This clone was seen once. The antigen is undetermined. The germline CDR1 and CDR2 sequences are SGHNT and YYREEE (reference sequence). The J segment lost 7 bases and the V segment lost 4 bases, leaving 3 bases of the junction unmatched. The CDR3 extends over 13 amino acids. Repertoires were generated with immunoSEQ multiplex PCR, while TCRdb's copy carries only in-frame clones and drops some. The sample yields about 100,000 clones, about nine tenths seen once. Broader study findings: Dose levels from 0.1 to 3.0 mg/kg saw CD4+ and CD8+ blood T cells expand clonally by week 6.

The rearrangement uses TRBV5-4 and TRBJ1-4; 8 bases are a match to TRBD1. This clonotype originated in an adult with an advanced solid tumor such as melanoma, head and neck, liver or kidney cancer. This material consisted of CD4+ or CD8+ T cells sorted from blood, taken in a trial of the OX40 agonist ivuxolimab. The CDR3 is CASSAGTGEKLFF. The CDR3 DNA sequence: TGTGCCAGCAGCGCCGGGACAGGTGAAAAACTGTTTTTT.